The present TCR beta chain was sequenced within a study of CD8 T cells in Susac syndrome. Germline V gene lookup returns CDR1 SGDLS and CDR2 YYNGEE. V dropped 0 bases and J dropped 2 bases, with 16 bases sitting between them. The CDR3 totals 17 residues. After extraction with the RNeasy kit, roughly 0.45 to 1 ug of the RNA was reverse transcribed using random hexamers. Each CDR3 protein is one row after TCRdb ran MiXCR on the immunoSEQ multiplex PCR reads. The table shows fewer than 150,000 distinct CDR3 sequences, with about 90% occurring only once. The source is a human donor with multiple sclerosis. The genes are TRBV9 and TRBJ2-3; no firm D call. The sequenced material came from CD8+ T cells from PBMCs. DNA for the CDR3: TGTGCCAGCAGCGTAGTCGGGTCTGGCGGCCCCACAGATACGCAGTATTTT. The encoded protein is CASSVVGSGGPTDTQYF.